The clone carrying this T cell receptor beta chain showed up many times. This CDR3 has 14 amino acids. From germline, CDR1 is LNHDA and CDR2 SQIVND (reference sequence). V was clipped by 5 bases and J by 2 bases, with 9 bases between them. TCR beta CDR3 region amplification was performed from RNA transcripts. Using the HTBI primer set, a first-round RT-PCR was run on the TCR CDR3. TCRdb used MiXCR to reprocess the multiplex PCR reads, holding one entry per CDR3 protein. The sample lists 500,000 to 800,000 distinct CDR3 sequences; roughly 15% were seen once. The data stem from a study of T cells in Graves' hyperthyroidism and ophthalmopathy.

The rearrangement joins TRBV19 to TRBJ2-2; D unclear. The receptor comes from a woman aged 45 to 65 with Graves' ophthalmopathy. The specimen sequenced was blood. DNA of the CDR3: TGTGCCAGTAGTCGGGCGGCTAACACCGGGGAGCTGTTTTTT. Protein sequence: CASSRAANTGELFF.